This T cell receptor (beta chain) originates from a study of blood T cell repertoires in COVID-19 (dated by TCRdb to 2018 to 2021). Regarding the research as a whole: Samples from collaborators originated in the United States, Italy and Spain and spanned both the acute and convalescent phases of COVID-19. The prospective study material was composed of cDNA or gDNA derived from T cells, B-cell-depleted T cells, or PBMCs. Deeply sampled blood TCRbeta repertoires from subjects exposed to, actively infected with, or recovered from COVID-19 were included in the dataset. The repertoires were made available in a free public database intended to serve as a resource for research on the immune response to SARS-CoV-2. The samples were drawn from the first 160 participants of the ongoing ImmuneRACE study and from roughly 1,300 subjects provided by 6 global collaborators. Sample metadata almost always included a de-identified subject ID, COVID-19 status, age in years and sex. Where HLA class I and class II types were available, the types were taken from metadata supplied by the sample provider, not from assay-based typing. Broad study findings and their caveats: Clinical and demographic metadata were provided uncurated, with the amount varying by source and participant.

V is shortened by 6 bases, J by 0 bases, and the region joining them spans 12 bases. The cysteine opens and the phenylalanine closes a CDR3 of 15 amino acids. Left in the record is the CDR3 DNA by itself, 45 bases read in frame from the first base. The germline V gene (reference sequence) sets CDR1 to MNHEY and CDR2 to SMNVEV. Points on this clone: Its antigen remains unidentified. No much larger clonotype is one base removed from it; base qualities were not supplied.

Participants in the prospective study were aged roughly 18 to 100 years, lived in more than 20 United States geographic areas, and enrolled through a virtual design. In the prospective study, participants were assigned to cohorts based on the clinical history participants reported in a screening survey and a study questionnaire. Recovered participants in ImmuneRACE Cohort 3 were defined by two consecutive negative NP/OP PCR tests, clearance by a healthcare professional, or resolution of symptoms. Mobile phlebotomists in the prospective study collected whole blood, serum and a nasopharyngeal or oropharyngeal swab from every participant. Participants in the prospective study had the option to provide additional blood draws and questionnaires over an approximately 2-month period. Prospective study blood samples were shipped either frozen or at room temperature before DNA extraction. TCRbeta CDR3 regions were amplified from genomic DNA by means of the immunoSEQ Assay, a bias-controlled multiplex PCR. On the study's bioinformatics: The number of nucleated cells in each sample was estimated from the amplification of reference gene primers within the assay. To quantify the absolute abundance of each unique TCRbeta CDR3 rearrangement, sequence reads were collapsed and filtered. For each sample, productive Simpson clonality was calculated as the square root of Simpson's diversity index over productive rearrangements. TCRdb re-hosts the immuneACCESS table, in-frame sequences only. Its copies lack some clones; in the studies checked, an unresolved V gene accounts for under half of them, and the cause for the rest is not known. That table furnishes V, J and clone size, whereas the DNA furnished D and trimming. The sample yields some 260,000 clones; over 80% were counted once. Over 1.5% of the sample lies in the top ten.

Sequenced sample: PBMCs or T cells enriched from blood (not recorded which). The V and J segments used are TRBV27 and TRBJ1-3; the D gene is perhaps TRBD1, on 6 matching bases. The sequence was obtained from a woman aged 18-29 years who had recovered from COVID-19. The sequence in DNA is TGTGCCAGCAGCCCCGAGGGGGACTCTGGAAACACCATATATTTT. Translation gives CASSPEGDSGNTIYF.